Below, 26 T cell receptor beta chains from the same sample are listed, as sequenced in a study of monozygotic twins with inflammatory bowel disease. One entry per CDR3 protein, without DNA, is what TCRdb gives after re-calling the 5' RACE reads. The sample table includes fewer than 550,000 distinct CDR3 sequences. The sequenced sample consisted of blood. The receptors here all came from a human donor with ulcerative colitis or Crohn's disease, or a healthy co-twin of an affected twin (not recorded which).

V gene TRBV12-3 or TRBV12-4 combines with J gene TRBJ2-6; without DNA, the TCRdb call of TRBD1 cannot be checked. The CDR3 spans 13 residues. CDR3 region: CASGVAGANVLTF.

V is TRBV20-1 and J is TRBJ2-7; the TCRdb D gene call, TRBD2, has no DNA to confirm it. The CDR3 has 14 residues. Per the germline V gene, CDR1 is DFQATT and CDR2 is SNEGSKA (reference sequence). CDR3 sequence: CSALTSGASYEQYF.

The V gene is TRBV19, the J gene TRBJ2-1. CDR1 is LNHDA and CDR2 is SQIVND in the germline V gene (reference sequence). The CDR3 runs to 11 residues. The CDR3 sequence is CASMLFGEQFF.

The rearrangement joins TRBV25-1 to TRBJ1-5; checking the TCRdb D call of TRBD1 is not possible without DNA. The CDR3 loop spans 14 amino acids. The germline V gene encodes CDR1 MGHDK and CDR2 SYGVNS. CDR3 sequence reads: CASSEGGTTQPQHF.

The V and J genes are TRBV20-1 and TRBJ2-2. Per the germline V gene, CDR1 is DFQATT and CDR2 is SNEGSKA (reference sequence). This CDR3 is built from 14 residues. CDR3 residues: CSASFRTNTGELFF.

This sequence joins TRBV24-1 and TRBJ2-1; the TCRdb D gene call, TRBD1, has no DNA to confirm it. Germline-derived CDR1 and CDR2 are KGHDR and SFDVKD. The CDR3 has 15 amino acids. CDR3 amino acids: CATSPASPFPGEQFF.

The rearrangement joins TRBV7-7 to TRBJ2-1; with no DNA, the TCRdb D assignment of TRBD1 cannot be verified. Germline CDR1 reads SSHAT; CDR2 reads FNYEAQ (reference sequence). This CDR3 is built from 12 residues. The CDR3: CASSPGNNEQFF.

CDR3 residues: CASIQLAGEPYEQYF. The chain uses TRBV28 and TRBJ2-7; TCRdb gives TRBD2 as the D gene, but with no DNA this cannot be confirmed. From germline, CDR1 is MDHEN and CDR2 SYDVKM. This CDR3 spans 15 amino acids.

The CDR3 reads CASGLTGTGTGELFF. V is TRBV12-5 and J is TRBJ2-2; TCRdb's D call of TRBD1 is untestable without DNA. The CDR3 is made up of 15 amino acids. Looked up from germline, CDR1 is LGHNT and CDR2 is FRNRAP.

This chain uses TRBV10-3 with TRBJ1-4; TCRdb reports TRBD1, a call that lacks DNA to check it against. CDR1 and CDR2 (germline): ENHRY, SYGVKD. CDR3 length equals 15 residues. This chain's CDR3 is CAIGAGAKDNEKLFF.

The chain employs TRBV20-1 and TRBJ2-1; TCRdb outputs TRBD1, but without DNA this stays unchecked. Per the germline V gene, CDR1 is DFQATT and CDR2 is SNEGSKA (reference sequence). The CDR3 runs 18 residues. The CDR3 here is CSASTRGTNRGPYNEQFF.

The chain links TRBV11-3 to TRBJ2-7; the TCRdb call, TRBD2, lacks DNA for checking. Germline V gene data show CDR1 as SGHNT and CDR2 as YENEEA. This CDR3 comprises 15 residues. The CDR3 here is CASSFSGASSYEQYF.

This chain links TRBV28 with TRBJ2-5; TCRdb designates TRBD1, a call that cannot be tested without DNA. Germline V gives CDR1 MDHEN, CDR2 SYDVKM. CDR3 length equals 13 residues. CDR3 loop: CASSVGPRETQYF.

CDR3: CASTYGDRSDQPQHF. The chain links TRBV12-3 or TRBV12-4 to TRBJ1-5; TCRdb names TRBD1, which stays unverified in the absence of DNA. The CDR3 spans 15 residues.

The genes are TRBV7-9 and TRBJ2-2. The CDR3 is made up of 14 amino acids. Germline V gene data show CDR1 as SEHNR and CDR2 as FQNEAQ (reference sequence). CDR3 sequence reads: CASSYGLVTGELFF.

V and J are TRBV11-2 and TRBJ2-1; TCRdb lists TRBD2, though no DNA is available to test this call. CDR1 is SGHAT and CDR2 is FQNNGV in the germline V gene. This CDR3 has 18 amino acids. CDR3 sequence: CASSAPTSGANSYNEQFF.

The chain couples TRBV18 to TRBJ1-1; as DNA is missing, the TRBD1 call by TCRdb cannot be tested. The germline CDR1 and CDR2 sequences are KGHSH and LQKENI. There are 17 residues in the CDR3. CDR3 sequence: CASSPTGTGSIRTEAFF. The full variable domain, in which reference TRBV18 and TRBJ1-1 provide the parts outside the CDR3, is NAGVMQNPRHLVRRRGQEARLRCSPMKGHSHVYWYRQLPEEGLKFMVYLQKENIIDESGMPKERFSAEFPKEGPSILRIQQVVRGDSAAYFCASSPTGTGSIRTEAFFGQGTRLTVV.

The CDR3 loop reads CASSSPGQGSSSYEQYF. This chain links TRBV7-9 with TRBJ2-7; TCRdb proposes TRBD1, but this gene call is untestable without DNA. Germline CDR1 and CDR2: SEHNR and FQNEAQ (reference sequence). CDR3 length: 17 amino acids. The variable domain in full, with the rest retrieved from reference TRBV7-9 and TRBJ2-7, is DTGVSQNPRHKITKRGQNVTFRCDPISEHNRLYWYRQTLGQGPEFLTYFQNEAQLEKSRLLSDRFSAERPKGSFSTLEIQRTEQGDSAMYLCASSSPGQGSSSYEQYFGPGTRLTVT.

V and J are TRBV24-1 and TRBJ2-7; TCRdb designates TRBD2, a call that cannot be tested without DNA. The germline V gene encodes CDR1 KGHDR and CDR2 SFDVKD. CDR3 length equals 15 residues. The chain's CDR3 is CATSEGTSGHYEQYF.

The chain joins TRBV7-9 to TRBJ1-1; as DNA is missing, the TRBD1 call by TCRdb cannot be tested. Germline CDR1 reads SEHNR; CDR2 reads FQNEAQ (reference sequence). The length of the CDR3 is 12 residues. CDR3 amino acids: CVSGPTPGEAFF.

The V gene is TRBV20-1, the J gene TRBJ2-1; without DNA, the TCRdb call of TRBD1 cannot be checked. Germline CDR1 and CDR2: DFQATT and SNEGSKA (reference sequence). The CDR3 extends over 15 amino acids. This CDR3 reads CSAKGGGNLYNEQFF.

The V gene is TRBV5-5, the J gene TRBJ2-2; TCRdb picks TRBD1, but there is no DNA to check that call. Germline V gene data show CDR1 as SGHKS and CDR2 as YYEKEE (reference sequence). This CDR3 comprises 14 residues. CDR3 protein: CASSLLGVAGELFF.

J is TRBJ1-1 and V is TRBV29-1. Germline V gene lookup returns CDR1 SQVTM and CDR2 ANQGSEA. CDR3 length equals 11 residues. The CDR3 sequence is CSVENYHGAFF.

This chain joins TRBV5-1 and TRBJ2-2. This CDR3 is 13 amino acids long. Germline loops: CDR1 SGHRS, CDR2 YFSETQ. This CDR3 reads CASSPIVTGEPFF.

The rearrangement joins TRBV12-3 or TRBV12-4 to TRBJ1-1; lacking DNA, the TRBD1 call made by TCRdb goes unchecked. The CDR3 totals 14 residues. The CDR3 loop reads CASSIRDLNTEAFF.

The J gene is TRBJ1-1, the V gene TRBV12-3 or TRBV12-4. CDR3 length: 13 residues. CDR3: CASSNSVATEAFF.